The clone carrying this T cell receptor beta chain was picked up many times. Per the germline V gene, CDR1 is SGHDN and CDR2 is FVKESK. The ends were cut back, 0 bases at V and 14 bases at J, with 18 bases in the middle. This CDR3 has 14 amino acids. The data were obtained in a study of early T cells in non-severe SARS-CoV-2 infection. Looking at the study overall: It was bulk RNA from unsorted whole blood that was sequenced, and the chains were unpaired.

The library protocol tagged individual cDNA molecules with unique molecular identifiers. TCRdb processed the 5' RACE reads anew with MiXCR; each CDR3 protein has one entry. Among roughly 100,000 distinct CDR3 sequences listed, about an eighth were seen once. The chain carries TRBV14 and TRBJ2-3; possibly TRBD1 for D (6 bases). The sample consisted of whole blood. This TCR was recovered from an adult who was a healthcare worker with PCR-confirmed SARS-CoV-2 infection or an uninfected control (not recorded which). The CDR3 region is CASSQDRGMSRSYF. The CDR3 bases are TGTGCCAGCAGCCAAGACAGGGGAATGAGCCGGTCGTATTTT.